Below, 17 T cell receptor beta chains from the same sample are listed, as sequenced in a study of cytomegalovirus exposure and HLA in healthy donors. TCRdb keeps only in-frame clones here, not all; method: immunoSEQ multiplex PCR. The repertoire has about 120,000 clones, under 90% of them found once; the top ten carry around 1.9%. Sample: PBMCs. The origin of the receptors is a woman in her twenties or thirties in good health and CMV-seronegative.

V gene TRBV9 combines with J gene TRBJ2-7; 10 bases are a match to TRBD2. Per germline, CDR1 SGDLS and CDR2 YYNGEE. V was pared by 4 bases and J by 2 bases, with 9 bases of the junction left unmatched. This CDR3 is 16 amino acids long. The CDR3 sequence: CASSRGASGGAYEQYF. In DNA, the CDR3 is TGTGCCAGCAGCCGGGGGGCTAGCGGGGGAGCCTACGAGCAGTACTTC.

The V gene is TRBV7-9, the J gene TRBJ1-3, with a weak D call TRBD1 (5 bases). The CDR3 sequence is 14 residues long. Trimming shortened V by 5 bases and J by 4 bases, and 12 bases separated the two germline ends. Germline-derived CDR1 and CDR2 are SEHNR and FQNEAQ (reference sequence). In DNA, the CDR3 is TGTGCCAGCAGCCCCGGGGGACGAGGAAACACCATATATTTT. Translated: CASSPGGRGNTIYF.

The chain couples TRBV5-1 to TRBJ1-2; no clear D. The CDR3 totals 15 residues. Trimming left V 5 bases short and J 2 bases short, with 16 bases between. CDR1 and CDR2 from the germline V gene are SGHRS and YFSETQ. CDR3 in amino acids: CASSPLGNINYGYTF. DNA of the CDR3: TGCGCCAGCAGTCCCCTAGGCAACATAAACTATGGCTACACCTTC.

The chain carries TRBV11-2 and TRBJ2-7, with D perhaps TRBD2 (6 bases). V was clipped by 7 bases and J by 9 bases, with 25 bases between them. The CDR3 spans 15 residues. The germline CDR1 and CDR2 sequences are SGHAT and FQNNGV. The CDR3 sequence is CASTPAGRLKMGQYF. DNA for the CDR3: TGTGCCAGCACCCCCGCCGGGAGATTGAAAATGGGGCAGTACTTC.

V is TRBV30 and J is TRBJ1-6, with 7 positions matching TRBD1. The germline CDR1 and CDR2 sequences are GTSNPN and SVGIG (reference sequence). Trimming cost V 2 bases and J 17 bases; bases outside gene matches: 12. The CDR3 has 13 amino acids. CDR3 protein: CAWSSWTGDSVHF. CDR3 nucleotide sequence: TGTGCCTGGAGTAGTTGGACAGGTGATTCTGTCCACTTT.

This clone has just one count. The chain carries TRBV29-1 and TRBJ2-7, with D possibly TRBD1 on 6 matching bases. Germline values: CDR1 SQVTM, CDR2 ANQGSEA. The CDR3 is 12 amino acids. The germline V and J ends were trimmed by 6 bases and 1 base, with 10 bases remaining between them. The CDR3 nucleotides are TGCAGCGTCCGGGGACAATCCTACGAGCAGTACTTC. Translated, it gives CSVRGQSYEQYF.

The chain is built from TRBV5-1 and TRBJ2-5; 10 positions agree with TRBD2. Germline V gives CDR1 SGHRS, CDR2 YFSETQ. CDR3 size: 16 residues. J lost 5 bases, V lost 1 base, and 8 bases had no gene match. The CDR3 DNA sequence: TGCGCCAGCAGCTTGTTTCTAGCGGGGGCCGGGGAGACCCAGTACTTC. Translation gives CASSLFLAGAGETQYF.

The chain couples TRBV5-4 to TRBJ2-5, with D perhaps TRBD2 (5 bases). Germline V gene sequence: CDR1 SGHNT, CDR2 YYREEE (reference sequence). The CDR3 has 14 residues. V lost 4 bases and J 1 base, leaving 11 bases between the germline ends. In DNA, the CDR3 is TGTGCCAGCAGCCAGAACCGGGGCCAAGAGACCCAGTACTTC. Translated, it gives CASSQNRGQETQYF.

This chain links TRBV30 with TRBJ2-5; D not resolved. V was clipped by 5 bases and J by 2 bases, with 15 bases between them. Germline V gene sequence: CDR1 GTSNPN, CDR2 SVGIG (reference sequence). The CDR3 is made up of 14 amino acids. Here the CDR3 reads CAWSPYPLQETQYF. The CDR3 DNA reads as TGTGCCTGGTCGCCCTATCCCTTACAAGAGACCCAGTACTTC. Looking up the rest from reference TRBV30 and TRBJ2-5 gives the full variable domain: SQTIHQWPATLVQPVGSPLSLECTVEGTSNPNLYWYRQAAGRGLQLLFYSVGIGQISSEVPQNLSASRPQDRQFILSSKKLLLSDSGFYLCAWSPYPLQETQYFGPGTRLLVL.

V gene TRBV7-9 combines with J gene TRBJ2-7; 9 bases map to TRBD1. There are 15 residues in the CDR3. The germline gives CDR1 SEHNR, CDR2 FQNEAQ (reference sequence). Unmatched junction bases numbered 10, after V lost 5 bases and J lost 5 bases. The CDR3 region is CASSPRDRVSHEQYF. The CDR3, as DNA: TGTGCCAGCAGCCCCCGGGACAGGGTTTCCCACGAGCAGTACTTC.

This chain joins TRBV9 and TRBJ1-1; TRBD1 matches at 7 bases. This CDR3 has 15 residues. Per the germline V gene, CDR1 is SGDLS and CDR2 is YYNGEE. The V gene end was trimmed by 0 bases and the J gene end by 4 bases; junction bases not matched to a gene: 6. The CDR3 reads CASSVDEGAGTEAFF. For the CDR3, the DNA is TGTGCCAGCAGCGTAGATGAGGGGGCGGGCACTGAAGCTTTCTTT.

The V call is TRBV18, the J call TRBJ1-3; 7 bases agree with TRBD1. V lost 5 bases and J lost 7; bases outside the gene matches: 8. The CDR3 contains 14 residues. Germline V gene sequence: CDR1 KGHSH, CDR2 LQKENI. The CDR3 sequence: CASSSTGDRNTIYF. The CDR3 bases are TGTGCCAGCTCATCCACAGGGGATCGGAACACCATATATTTT.

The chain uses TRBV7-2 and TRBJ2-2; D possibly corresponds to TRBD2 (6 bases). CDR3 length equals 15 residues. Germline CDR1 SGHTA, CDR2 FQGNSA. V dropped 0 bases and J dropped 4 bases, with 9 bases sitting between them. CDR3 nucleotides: TGTGCCAGCAGCTTAGCGCTAGCGCGCACCGGGGAGCTGTTTTTT. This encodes CASSLALARTGELFF.

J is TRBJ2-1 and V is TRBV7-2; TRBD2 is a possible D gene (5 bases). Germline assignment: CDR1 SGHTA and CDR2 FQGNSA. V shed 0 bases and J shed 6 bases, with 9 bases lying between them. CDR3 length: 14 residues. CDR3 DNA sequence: TGTGCCAGCAGCTTAGCCGGGAAGTCCAATGAGCAGTTCTTC. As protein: CASSLAGKSNEQFF.

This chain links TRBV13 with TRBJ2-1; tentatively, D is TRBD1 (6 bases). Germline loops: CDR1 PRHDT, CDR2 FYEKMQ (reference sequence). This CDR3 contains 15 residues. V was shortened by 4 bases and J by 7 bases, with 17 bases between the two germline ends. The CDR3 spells CASSSRLGAGNEQFF. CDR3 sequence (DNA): TGTGCCAGCAGCTCCCGGCTGGGGGCAGGGAATGAGCAGTTCTTC.

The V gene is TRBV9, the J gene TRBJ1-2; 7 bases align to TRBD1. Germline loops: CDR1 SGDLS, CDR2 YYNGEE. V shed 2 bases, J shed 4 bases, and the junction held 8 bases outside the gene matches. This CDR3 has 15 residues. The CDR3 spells CASSVYRDSSYGYTF. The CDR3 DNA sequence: TGTGCCAGCAGCGTCTACCGGGACAGCTCCTATGGCTACACCTTC.

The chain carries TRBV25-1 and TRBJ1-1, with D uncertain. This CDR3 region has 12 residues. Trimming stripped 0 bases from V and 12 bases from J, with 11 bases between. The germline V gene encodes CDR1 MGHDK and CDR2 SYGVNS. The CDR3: CASSEYGVNSFF. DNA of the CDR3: TGTGCCAGCAGTGAATACGGGGTGAATTCTTTCTTT. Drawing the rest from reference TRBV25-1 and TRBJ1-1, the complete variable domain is EADIYQTPRYLVIGTGKKITLECSQTMGHDKMYWYQQDPGMELHLIHYSYGVNSTEKGDLSSESTVSRIRTEHFPLTLESARPSHTSQYLCASSEYGVNSFFGQGTRLTVV.